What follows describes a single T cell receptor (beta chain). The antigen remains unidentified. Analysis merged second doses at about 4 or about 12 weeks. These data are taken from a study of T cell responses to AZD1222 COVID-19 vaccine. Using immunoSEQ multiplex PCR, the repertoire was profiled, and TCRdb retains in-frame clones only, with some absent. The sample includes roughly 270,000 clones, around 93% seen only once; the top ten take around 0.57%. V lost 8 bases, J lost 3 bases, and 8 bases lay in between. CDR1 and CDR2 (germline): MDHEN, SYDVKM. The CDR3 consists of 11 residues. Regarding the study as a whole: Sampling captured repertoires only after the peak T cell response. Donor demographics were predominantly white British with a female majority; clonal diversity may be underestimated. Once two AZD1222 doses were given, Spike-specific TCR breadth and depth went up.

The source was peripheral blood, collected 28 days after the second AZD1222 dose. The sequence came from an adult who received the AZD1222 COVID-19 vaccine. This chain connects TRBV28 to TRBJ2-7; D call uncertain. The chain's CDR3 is CASLSGYEQYF. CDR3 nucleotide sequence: TGTGCCAGCCTGAGTGGCTACGAGCAGTACTTC.